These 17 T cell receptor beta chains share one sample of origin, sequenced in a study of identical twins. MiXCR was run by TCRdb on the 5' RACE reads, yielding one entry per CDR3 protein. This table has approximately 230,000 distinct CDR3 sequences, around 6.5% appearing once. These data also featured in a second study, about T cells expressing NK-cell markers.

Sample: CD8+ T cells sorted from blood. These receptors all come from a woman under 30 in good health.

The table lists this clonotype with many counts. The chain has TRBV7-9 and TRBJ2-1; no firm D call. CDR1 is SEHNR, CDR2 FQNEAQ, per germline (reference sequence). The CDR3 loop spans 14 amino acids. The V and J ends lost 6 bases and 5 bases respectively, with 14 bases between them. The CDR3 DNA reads TGTGCCAGCAGGACTCCCGAACACGACAATGAGCAGTTCTTC. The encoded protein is CASRTPEHDNEQFF.

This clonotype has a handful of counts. The DNA of the CDR3 is TGTGCCAGCAGTTATACTCGGGGGTACGAGCAGTACTTC. As protein: CASSYTRGYEQYF. J is TRBJ2-7 and V is TRBV6-6, with TRBD2 as a possible D gene (6 bases). Germline CDR1 reads MNHNY; CDR2 reads SVGAGI (reference sequence). There are 13 residues in the CDR3. Trimming shortened V by 3 bases and J by 4 bases, and 10 bases separated the two germline ends.

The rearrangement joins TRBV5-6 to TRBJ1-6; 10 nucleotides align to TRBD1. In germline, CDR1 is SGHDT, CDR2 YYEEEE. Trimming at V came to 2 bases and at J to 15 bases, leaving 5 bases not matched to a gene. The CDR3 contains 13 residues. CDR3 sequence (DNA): TGTGCCAGCAGCTTTGGGACAGGGGAAGTCCTCCACTTT. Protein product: CASSFGTGEVLHF. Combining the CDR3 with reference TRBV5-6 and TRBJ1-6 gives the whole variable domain DAGVTQSPTHLIKTRGQQVTLRCSPKSGHDTVSWYQQALGQGPQFIFQYYEEEERQRGNFPDRFSGHQFPNYSSELNVNALLLGDSALYLCASSFGTGEVLHFGNGTRLTVT.

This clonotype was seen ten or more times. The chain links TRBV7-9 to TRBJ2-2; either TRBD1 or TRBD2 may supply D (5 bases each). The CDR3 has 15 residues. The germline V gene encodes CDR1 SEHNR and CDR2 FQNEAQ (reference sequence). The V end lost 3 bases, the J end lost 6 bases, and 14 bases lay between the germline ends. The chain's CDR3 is CASSLRRDDAGELFF. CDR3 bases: TGTGCCAGCAGCTTGCGACGGGACGACGCCGGGGAGCTGTTTTTT.

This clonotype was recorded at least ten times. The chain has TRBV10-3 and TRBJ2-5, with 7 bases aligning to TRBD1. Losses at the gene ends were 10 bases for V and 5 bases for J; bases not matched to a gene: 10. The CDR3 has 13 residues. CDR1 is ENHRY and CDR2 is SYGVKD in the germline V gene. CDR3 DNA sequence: TGTGCCACCCTAGACAGGGATCGCGAGACCCAGTACTTC. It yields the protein CATLDRDRETQYF.

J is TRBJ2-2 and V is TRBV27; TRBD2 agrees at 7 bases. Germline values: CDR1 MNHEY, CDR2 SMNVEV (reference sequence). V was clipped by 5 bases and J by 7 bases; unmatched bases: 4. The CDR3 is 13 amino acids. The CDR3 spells CASSGTGGGELFF. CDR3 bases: TGTGCCAGCAGTGGCACGGGGGGCGGGGAGCTGTTTTTT.

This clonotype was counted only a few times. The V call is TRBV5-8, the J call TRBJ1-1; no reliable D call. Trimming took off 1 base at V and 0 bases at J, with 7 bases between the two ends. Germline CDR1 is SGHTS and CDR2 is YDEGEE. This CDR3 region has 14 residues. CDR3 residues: CASSLPPVNTEAFF. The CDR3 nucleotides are TGTGCCAGCAGCTTGCCACCGGTGAACACTGAAGCTTTCTTT.

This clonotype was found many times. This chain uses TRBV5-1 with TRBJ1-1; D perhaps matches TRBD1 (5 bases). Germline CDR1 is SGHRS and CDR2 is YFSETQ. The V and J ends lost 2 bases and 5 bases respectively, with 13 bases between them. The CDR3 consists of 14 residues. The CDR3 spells CASSFVGAGTEAFF. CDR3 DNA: TGCGCCAGCAGCTTCGTAGGGGCGGGAACTGAAGCTTTCTTT.

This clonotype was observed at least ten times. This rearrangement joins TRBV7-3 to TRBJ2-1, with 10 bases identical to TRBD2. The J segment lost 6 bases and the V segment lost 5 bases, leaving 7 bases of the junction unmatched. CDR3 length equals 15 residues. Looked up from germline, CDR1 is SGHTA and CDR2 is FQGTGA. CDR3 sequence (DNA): TGTGCCAGCAGCCAAACTAGCGGGGTCCTCAATGAGCAGTTCTTC. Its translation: CASSQTSGVLNEQFF.

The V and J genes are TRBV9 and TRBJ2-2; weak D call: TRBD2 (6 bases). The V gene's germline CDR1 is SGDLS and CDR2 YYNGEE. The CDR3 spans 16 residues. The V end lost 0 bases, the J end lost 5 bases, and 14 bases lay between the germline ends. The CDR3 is CASSVGSGGGTGELFF. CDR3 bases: TGTGCCAGCAGCGTAGGCAGCGGCGGAGGGACCGGGGAGCTGTTTTTT. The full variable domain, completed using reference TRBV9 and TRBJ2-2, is DSGVTQTPKHLITATGQRVTLRCSPRSGDLSVYWYQQSLDQGLQFLIQYYNGEERAKGNILERFSAQQFPDLHSELNLSSLELGDSALYFCASSVGSGGGTGELFFGEGSRLTVL.

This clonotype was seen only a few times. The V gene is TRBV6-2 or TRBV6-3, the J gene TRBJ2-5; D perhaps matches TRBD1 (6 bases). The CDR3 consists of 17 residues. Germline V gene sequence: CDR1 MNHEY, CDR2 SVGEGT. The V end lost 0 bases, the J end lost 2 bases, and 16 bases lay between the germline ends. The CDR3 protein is CASSYSTGRGNQETQYF. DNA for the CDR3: TGTGCCAGCAGTTACTCGACCGGCAGGGGCAATCAAGAGACCCAGTACTTC.

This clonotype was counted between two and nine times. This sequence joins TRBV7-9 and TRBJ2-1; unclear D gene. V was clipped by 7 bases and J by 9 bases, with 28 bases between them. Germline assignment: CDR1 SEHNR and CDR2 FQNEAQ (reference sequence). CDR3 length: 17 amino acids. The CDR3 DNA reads TGTGCCAGCAACCAGCTTAAAGGACGTCCTGAATCCGGTGAGCAGTTCTTC. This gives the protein CASNQLKGRPESGEQFF.

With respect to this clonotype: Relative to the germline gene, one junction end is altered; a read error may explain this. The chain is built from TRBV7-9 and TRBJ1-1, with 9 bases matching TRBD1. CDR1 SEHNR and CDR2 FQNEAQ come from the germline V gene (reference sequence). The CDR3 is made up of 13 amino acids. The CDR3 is CASSSLGQGETFF. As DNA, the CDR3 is TGTGCCAGCAGCTCCCTGGGACAGGGTGAAACTTTCTTT.

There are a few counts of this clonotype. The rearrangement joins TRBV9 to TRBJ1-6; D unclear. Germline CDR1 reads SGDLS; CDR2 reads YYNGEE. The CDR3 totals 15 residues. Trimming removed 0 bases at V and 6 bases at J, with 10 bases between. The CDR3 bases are TGTGCCAGCAGCGTAGTGGAGTCTTCTAATTCACCCCTCCACTTT. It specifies CASSVVESSNSPLHF.

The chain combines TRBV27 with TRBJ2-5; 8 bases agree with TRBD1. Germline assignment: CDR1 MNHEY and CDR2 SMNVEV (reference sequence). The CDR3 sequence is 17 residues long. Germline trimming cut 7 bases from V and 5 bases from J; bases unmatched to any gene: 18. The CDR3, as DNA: TGTGCCAGCAAGGCTTTGGTCTACAGGGGGTTTGGGGAGACCCAGTACTTC. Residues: CASKALVYRGFGETQYF.

The CDR3 DNA sequence: TGCGCCAGCAGCTTGGTAGCTCAGGGAAACACTGAAGCTTTCTTT. The encoded protein is CASSLVAQGNTEAFF. The genes are TRBV5-1 and TRBJ1-1, with D possibly TRBD1 on 5 matching bases. CDR3 length equals 15 residues. Trimming took 0 bases from V and 2 from J, leaving 11 bases between them. Germline V CDR1 and CDR2: SGHRS, YFSETQ.

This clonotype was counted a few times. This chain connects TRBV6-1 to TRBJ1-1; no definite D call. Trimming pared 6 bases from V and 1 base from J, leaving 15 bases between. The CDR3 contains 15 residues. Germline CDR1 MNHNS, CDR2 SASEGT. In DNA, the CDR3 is TGTGCCAGCAGCCTCAATGACCGCGGGAACACTGAAGCTTTCTTT. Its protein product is CASSLNDRGNTEAFF.